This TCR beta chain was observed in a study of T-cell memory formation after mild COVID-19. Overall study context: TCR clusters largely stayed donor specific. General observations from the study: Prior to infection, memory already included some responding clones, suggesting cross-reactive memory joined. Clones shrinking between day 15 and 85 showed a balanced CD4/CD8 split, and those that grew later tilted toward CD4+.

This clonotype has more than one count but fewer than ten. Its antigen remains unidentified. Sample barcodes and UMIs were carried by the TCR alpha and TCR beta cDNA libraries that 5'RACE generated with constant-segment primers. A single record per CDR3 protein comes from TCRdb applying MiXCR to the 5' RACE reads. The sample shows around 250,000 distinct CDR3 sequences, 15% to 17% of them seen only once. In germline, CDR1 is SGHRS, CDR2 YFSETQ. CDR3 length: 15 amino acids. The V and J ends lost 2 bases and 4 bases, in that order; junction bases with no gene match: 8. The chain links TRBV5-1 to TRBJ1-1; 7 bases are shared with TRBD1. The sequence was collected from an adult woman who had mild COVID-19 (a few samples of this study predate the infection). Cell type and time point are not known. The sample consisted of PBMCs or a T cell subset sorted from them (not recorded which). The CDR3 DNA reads TGCGCCAGCAGCTTCGAGGGGGCGCGCGTCACTGAAGCTTTCTTT. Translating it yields CASSFEGARVTEAFF. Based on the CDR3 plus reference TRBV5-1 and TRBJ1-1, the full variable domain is KAGVTQTPRYLIKTRGQQVTLSCSPISGHRSVSWYQQTPGQGLQFLFEYFSETQRNKGNFPGRFSGRQFSNSRSEMNVSTLELGDSALYLCASSFEGARVTEAFFGQGTRLTVV.